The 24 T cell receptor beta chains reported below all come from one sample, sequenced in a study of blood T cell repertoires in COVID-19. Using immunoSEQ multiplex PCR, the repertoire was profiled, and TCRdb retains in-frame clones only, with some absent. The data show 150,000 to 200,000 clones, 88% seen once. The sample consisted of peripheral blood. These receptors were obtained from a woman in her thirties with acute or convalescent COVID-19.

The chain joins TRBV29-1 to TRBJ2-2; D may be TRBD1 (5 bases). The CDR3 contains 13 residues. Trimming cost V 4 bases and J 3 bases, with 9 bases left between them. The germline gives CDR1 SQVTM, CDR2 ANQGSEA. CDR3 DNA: TGCAGCGTTGGTTGGGGCTACACCGGGGAGCTGTTTTTT. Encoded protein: CSVGWGYTGELFF.

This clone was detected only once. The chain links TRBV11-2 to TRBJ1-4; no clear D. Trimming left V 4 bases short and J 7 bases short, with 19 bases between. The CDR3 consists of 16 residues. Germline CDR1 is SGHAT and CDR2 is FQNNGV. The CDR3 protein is CASSYHAPRSLEKLFF. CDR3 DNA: TGTGCCAGCAGCTACCATGCACCGAGGAGCCTTGAAAAACTGTTTTTT.

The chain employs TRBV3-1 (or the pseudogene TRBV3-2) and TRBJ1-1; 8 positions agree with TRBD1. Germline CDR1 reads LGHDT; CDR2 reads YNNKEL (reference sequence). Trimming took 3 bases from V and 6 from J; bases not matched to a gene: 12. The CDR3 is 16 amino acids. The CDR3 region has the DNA TGTGCCAGCAGCCAGTCTGCAGGGGGCGCCAGGGCTGAAGCTTTCTTT. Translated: CASSQSAGGARAEAFF.

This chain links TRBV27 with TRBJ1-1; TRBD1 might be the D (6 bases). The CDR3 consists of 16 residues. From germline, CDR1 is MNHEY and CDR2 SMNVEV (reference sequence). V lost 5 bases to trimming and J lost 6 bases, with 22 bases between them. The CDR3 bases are TGTGCCAGCAGTCTAGCCAATTCAAACCCAGGGGCTGAAGCTTTCTTT. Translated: CASSLANSNPGAEAFF.

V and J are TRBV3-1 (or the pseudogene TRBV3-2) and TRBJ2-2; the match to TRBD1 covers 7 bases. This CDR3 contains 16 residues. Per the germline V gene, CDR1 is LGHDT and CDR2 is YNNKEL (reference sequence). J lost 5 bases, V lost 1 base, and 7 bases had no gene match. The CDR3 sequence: CASSQGLQGTTGELFF. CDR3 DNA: TGTGCCAGCAGCCAAGGCTTACAGGGGACGACCGGGGAGCTGTTTTTT.

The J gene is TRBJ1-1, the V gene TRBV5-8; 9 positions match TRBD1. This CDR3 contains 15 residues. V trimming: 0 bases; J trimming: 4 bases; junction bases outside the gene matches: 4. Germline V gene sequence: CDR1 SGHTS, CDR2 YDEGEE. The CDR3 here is CASSLARTGVTEAFF. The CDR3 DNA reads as TGTGCCAGCAGCTTGGCGCGGACAGGGGTCACTGAAGCTTTCTTT. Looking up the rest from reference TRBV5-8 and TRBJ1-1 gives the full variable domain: EAGVTQSPTHLIKTRGQQATLRCSPISGHTSVYWYQQALGLGLQFLLWYDEGEERNRGNFPPRFSGRQFPNYSSELNVNALELEDSALYLCASSLARTGVTEAFFGQGTRLTVV.

The CDR3 sequence is CAWSGDRAYGYTF. For the CDR3, the DNA is TGTGCCTGGAGCGGGGACAGGGCCTATGGCTACACCTTC. This chain joins TRBV30 and TRBJ1-2; TRBD1 matches 9 bases. The CDR3 consists of 13 residues. Trimming at V came to 3 bases and at J to 4 bases, leaving 3 bases not matched to a gene. CDR1 GTSNPN and CDR2 SVGIG come from the germline V gene (reference sequence).

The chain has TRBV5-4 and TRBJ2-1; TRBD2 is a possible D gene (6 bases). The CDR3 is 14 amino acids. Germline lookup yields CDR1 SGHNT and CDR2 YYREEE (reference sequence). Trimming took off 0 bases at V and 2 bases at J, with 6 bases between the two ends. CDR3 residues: CASSLAGAYNEQFF. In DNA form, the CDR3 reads TGTGCCAGCAGCTTGGCGGGAGCCTACAATGAGCAGTTCTTC. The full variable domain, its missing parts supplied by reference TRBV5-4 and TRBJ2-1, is ETGVTQSPTHLIKTRGQQVTLRCSSQSGHNTVSWYQQALGQGPQFIFQYYREEENGRGNFPPRFSGLQFPNYSSELNVNALELDDSALYLCASSLAGAYNEQFFGPGTRLTVL.

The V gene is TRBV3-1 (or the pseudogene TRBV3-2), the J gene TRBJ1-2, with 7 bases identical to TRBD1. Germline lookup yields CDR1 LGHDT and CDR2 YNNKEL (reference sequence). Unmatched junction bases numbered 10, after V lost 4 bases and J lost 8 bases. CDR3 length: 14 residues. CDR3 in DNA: TGTGCCAGCAGCCGGGGACAGACCCTATACGGCTACACCTTC. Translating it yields CASSRGQTLYGYTF.

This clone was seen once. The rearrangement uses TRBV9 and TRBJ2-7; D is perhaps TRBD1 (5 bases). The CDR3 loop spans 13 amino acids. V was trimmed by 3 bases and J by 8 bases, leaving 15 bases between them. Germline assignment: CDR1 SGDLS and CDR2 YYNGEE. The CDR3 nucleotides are TGTGCCAGCAGCGGCTTTACAGGCCCCCAGCAGTACTTC. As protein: CASSGFTGPQQYF.

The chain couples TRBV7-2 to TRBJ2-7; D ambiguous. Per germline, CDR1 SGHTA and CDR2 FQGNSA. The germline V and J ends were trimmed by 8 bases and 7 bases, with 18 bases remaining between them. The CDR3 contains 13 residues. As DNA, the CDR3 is TGTGCCAGCTCCCCCTGGGCCACGCTGGAGCAGTACTTC. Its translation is CASSPWATLEQYF.

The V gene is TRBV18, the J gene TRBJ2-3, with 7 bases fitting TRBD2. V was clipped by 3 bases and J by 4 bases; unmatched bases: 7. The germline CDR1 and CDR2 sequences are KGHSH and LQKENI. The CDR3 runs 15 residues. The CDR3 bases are TGTGCCAGCTCACCTCAGGGAGGGAGTCCAGATACGCAGTATTTT. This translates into CASSPQGGSPDTQYF.

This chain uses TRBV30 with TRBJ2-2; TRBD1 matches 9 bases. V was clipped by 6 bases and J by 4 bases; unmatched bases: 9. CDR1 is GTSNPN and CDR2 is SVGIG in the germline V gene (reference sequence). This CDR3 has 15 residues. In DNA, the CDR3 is TGTGCCTGCCCTCCCGGGACAGGGTTCACCGGGGAGCTGTTTTTT. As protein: CACPPGTGFTGELFF. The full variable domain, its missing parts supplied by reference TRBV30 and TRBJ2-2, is SQTIHQWPATLVQPVGSPLSLECTVEGTSNPNLYWYRQAAGRGLQLLFYSVGIGQISSEVPQNLSASRPQDRQFILSSKKLLLSDSGFYLCACPPGTGFTGELFFGEGSRLTVL.

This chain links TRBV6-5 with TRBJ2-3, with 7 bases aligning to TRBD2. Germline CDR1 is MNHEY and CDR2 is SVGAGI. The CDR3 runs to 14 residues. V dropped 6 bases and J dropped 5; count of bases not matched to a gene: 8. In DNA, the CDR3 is TGTGCCAGCAGACGCTGGGACTATCGAGATACGCAGTATTTT. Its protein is CASRRWDYRDTQYF.

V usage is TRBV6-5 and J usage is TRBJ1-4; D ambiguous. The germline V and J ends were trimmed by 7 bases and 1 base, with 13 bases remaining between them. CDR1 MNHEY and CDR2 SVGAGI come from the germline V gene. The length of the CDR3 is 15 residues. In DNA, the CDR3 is TGTGCCAGCACCCTTCGTGGCGGAACTAATGAAAAACTGTTTTTT. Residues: CASTLRGGTNEKLFF.

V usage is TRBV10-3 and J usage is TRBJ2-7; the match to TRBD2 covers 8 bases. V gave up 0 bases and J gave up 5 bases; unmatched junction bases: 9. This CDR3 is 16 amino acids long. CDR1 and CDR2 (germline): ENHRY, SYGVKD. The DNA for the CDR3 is TGTGCCATCAGTGAGTCGGGAACGGGAGGGCCGAACGAGCAGTACTTC. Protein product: CAISESGTGGPNEQYF.

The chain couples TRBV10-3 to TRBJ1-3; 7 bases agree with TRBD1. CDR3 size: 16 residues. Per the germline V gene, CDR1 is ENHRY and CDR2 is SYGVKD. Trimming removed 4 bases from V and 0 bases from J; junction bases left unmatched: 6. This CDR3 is CAISADRALSGNTIYF. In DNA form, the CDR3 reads TGTGCCATCAGTGCTGACAGGGCCCTCTCTGGAAACACCATATATTTT.

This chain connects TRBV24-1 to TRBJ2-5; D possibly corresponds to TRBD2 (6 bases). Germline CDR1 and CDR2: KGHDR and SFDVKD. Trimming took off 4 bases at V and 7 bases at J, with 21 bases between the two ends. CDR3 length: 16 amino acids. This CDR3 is CATSEHTGTRGGTQYF. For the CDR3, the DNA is TGTGCCACCAGTGAACATACCGGGACTCGGGGAGGGACCCAGTACTTC.

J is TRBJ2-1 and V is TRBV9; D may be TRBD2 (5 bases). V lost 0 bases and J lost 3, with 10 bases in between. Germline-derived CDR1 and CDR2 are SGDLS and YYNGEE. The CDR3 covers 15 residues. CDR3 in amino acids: CASSVEGDRYNEQFF. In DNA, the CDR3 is TGTGCCAGCAGCGTAGAGGGAGACCGCTACAATGAGCAGTTCTTC.

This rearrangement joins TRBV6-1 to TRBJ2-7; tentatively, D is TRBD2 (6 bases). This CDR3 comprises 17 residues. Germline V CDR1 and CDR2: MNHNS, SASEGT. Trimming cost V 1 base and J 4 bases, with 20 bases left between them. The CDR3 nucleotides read TGTGCCAGCAGTGAAGTGGCGGGGTGGCTCGGGACTTACGAGCAGTACTTC. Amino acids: CASSEVAGWLGTYEQYF.

CDR3 loop: CASTLPGAGEQYF. The DNA of the CDR3 is TGTGCCAGCACCCTCCCGGGAGCTGGGGAGCAGTACTTC. V and J are TRBV28 and TRBJ2-7; possible D gene TRBD2, 6 bases. V lost 7 bases to trimming and J lost 7 bases, with 17 bases between them. This CDR3 has 13 residues. Germline loops: CDR1 MDHEN, CDR2 SYDVKM.

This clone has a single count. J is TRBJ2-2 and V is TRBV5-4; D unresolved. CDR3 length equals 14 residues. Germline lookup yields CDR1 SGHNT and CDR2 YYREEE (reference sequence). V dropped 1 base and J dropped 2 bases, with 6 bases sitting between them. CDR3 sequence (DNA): TGTGCCAGCAGCTTGATGGGCAACACCGGGGAGCTGTTTTTT. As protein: CASSLMGNTGELFF.

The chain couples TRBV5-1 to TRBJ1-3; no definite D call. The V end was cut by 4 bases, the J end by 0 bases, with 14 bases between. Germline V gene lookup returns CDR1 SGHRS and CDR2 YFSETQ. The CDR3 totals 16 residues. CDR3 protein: CASSPSAGSSGNTIYF. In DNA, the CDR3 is TGCGCCAGCAGCCCCTCGGCCGGGAGCTCTGGAAACACCATATATTTT. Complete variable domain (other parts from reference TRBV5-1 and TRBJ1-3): KAGVTQTPRYLIKTRGQQVTLSCSPISGHRSVSWYQQTPGQGLQFLFEYFSETQRNKGNFPGRFSGRQFSNSRSEMNVSTLELGDSALYLCASSPSAGSSGNTIYFGEGSWLTVV.

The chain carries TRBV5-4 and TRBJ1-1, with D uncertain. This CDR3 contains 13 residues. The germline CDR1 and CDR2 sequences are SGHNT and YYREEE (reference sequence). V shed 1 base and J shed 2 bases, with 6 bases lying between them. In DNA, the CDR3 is TGTGCCAGCAGCTTGTTCCTAAACACTGAAGCTTTCTTT. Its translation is CASSLFLNTEAFF.